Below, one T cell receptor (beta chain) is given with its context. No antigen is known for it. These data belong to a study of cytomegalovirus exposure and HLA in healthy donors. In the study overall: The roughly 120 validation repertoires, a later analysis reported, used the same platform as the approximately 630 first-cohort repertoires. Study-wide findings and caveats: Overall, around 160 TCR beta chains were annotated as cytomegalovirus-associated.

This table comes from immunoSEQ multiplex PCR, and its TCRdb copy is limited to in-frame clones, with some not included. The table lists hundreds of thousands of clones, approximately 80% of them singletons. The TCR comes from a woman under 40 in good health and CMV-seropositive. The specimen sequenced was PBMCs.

CDR3 loop: CATSGTGGTYEQYF. The CDR3 DNA is TGTGCCACCTCCGGGACAGGGGGCACCTACGAGCAGTACTTC. The genes are TRBV6-4 and TRBJ2-7; 12 nucleotides match TRBD1. This CDR3 has 14 residues. Germline CDR1 is MRHNA and CDR2 is SNTAGT. The junction had 6 bases not matched to a gene; V was cut back by 10 bases and J by 2 bases.